This TCR beta chain stems from a study of molecular identifiers for immune sequencing clone quantification. Both previously described methods and listed TCR primers were employed to make bulk TCR libraries. TCRdb fed the PCR reads into MiXCR, producing one record per CDR3 protein. The table lists under 650,000 distinct CDR3 sequences, approximately 20% of them singletons. Notes on this clonotype: Its cognate antigen is unknown.

Study conclusions and caveats: Clonotypes surpassing 20 RNA copies contained over 98% of effector molecules, versus under 1% in naive cells.

The sample taken for sequencing was naive CD8+ T cells from blood, with Jurkat cell RNA spiked in. Sample subset: FACS-sorted CD8+CD4-CCR7+CD45RA+ naive T cells. The receptor comes from a human donor in good health. Some libraries in this study had Jurkat cell RNA spiked in.

DNA for the CDR3: TGTGCCAGCAGTTACTCGGATGCAGGGGACAACTATGGCTACACCTTC. Translated: CASSYSDAGDNYGYTF. The V call is TRBV6-5, the J call TRBJ1-2; D may be TRBD1 (6 bases). This CDR3 comprises 16 residues. V was clipped by 0 bases and J by 2 bases, with 13 bases between them. Per the germline V gene, CDR1 is MNHEY and CDR2 is SVGAGI.